The subject of this entry is one T cell receptor beta chain. This clonotype was detected ten times or more. Its antigen is currently not known. There are no base qualities to consult, and no much larger clone falls within one base. The data belong to a study of T cells in Graves' hyperthyroidism and ophthalmopathy (dated by TCRdb to 2018 to 2020). Background on the whole study: Peripheral blood samples were taken at the time of initial diagnosis, prior to any treatment. To identify TCR V-J signatures that set the groups apart, the researchers used a discovery cohort of 100 patients, made up of approximately 43 with Graves' ophthalmopathy and 55 to 65 with stable Graves' hyperthyroidism. Prospective prediction of ophthalmopathy was tested in an independent validation cohort consisting of about 19 hyperthyroidism patients and more than 15 patients who later progressed to ophthalmopathy. The roughly 94 discovery patients were randomly split 7:3 into training and test sets. In roughly six Graves' hyperthyroidism patients, the study also compared T-cell repertoires from thyroid tissue with T-cell repertoires from blood. Once sampling was done, hyperthyroidism patients were given methimazole at a starting dose of 30 mg daily, whereas ophthalmopathy patients were given high-dose intravenous methylprednisolone. According to the paper, TCR Vbeta CDR3 sequencing was carried out on more than 120 peripheral blood samples, which came from approximately 41 ophthalmopathy, roughly 75 hyperthyroidism and some 17 progressor patients.

The CDR3 goes from the cysteine to the phenylalanine over 13 residues. Only CDR3 DNA remains: 39 bases, in frame from the first base. V is reduced by 1 base and J by 14 bases, leaving a spacing of 13 bases between them. Sequences SGHDT (CDR1) and YYEEEE (CDR2) are obtained from the germline V gene. Broad study findings and their caveats: In cross-validation, a model built on a 13 V-J signature told ophthalmopathy apart from stable hyperthyroidism with under 90% sensitivity and approximately 81% specificity, and in testing the same model reached 80%/75%. Most expanded thyroid clonotypes (frequency above 0.001) were also detected in blood, a finding suggesting that blood repertoires may reflect thyroid immune responses. During validation, the model predicted progression to ophthalmopathy a median of approximately 7 months ahead of onset, with 60% to 71% sensitivity and 72% to 80% specificity. Sample size was not statistically predetermined, and investigators were not blinded to group allocation.

Moderately to severely active disease, a Clinical Activity Score of at least 3, a NOSPECS grade of at least 4, and a duration under 3 months were present in ophthalmopathy patients. Exclusion was applied to patients with uncontrolled infections, other autoimmune diseases, pregnancy or lactation. Diagnoses relied on clinical symptoms, serum thyroxine and TRAb, thyroid ultrasound and orbital computed tomography. Ficoll-Paque density gradient centrifugation was used to isolate PBMCs from around 10 ml of fresh peripheral blood. Trizol reagent was used to extract total RNA, and RNA quality was then checked on an Agilent 2100 Bioanalyzer. TCR beta CDR3 regions were amplified from RNA transcripts. The TCR CDR3 was subjected to a first round of RT-PCR using the HTBI primer set and the Qiagen OneStep RT-PCR kit. The libraries were constructed in a second round of multiplex PCR and then size-selected and purified. Paired-end sequencing of the libraries was performed with 100 bp reads on an Illumina HiSeq2000. The authors' pipeline ran thus. SOAPnuke was used to process the raw data, removing reads that contained adapters or uncalled bases, had a mean Phred below 15, or lacked an exact match to the constant primer or identifier. COPE v1.2.5 was used to merge high-quality paired reads, and clonotypes were defined as unique nucleotide sequences. MiTCR v1.1 was used to align the clonotypes against IMGT TRBV, TRBD and TRBJ reference segments. Only V-J combinations with frequency above 0.0001, covering about 99% of repertoires, were analysed. A TCS score was defined as the ratio between F50 (clonal expansion) and ExV (chaos), using BLOSUM62-based TCRdist between CDR3 peptides within each V-J. Welch's t-statistics and random forest reduced several hundred V-J features to some 14, which were used in a naive Bayes classifier (R e1071). TCRdb passed the public sequencing reads through fastp at Q25 and MiXCR, retaining productive beta sequences. Rows are unified per CDR3 protein, each entry keeping the most common DNA and genes. These V and J calls originate from TCRdb's pipeline instead of the authors' own analysis. This sample comprises 450,000 to 650,000 distinct CDR3 sequences, more than 15% of them detected only once. The ten largest clones capture around 17% of the sample.

Recombination linked TRBV5-6 to TRBJ1-6; D gene: possibly TRBD1, on 5 matching bases. The specimen sequenced was blood. The origin of this receptor is a woman in her late teens or twenties with Graves' ophthalmopathy. Read as DNA, the sequence is TGTGCCAGCAGCTTGTCAGGGTGGGCGGCCCTCCACTTT. Translated, it reads CASSLSGWAALHF.